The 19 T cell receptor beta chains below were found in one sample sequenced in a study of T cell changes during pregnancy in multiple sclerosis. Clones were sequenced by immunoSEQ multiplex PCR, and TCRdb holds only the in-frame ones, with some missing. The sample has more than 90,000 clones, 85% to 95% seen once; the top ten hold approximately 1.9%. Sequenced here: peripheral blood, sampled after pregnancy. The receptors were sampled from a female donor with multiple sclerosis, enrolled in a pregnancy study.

The CDR3 DNA is TGTGCCAGCAGCCCTTCGGGGTACTCGAACACTGAAGCTTTCTTT. Amino acid sequence: CASSPSGYSNTEAFF. The rearrangement joins TRBV7-8 to TRBJ1-1; no clear D gene. This CDR3 comprises 15 residues. The V end lost 5 bases, the J end lost 1 base, and 14 bases lay between the germline ends. The germline V gene encodes CDR1 SGHVS and CDR2 FQNEAQ.

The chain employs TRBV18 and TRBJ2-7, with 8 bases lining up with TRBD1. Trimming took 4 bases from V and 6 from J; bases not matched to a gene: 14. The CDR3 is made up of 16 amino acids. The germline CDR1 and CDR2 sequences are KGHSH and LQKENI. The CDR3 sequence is CASSLDRGIRGSEQYF. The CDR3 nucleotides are TGTGCCAGCTCACTCGACAGGGGCATAAGGGGATCCGAGCAGTACTTC.

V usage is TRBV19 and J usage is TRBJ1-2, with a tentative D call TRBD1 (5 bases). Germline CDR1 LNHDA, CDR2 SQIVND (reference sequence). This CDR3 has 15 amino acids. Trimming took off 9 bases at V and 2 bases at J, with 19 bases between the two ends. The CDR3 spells CASNGNAGGNYGYTF. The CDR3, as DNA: TGTGCCAGCAACGGGAACGCCGGGGGAAACTATGGCTACACCTTC.

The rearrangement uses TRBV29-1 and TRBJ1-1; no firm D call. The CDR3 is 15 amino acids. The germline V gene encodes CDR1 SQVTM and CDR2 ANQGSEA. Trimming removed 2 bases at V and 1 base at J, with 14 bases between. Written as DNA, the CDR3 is TGCAGCGTTGAATTATCCAGGAGGACGAACACTGAAGCTTTCTTT. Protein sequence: CSVELSRRTNTEAFF.

The CDR3 DNA reads TGTGCCAGCAGCTCTCGGGCGGGGCCTAACTACGAGCAGTACTTC. This translates into CASSSRAGPNYEQYF. The V and J genes are TRBV7-2 and TRBJ2-7, with D tentatively TRBD2 (6 bases). In germline, CDR1 is SGHTA, CDR2 FQGNSA. CDR3 length: 15 residues. Trimming took 4 bases from V and 3 from J, leaving 16 bases between them.

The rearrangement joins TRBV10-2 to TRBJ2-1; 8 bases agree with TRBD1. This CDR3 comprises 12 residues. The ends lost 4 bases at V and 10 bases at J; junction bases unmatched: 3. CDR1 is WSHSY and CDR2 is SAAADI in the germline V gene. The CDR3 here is CASSGTGREQFF. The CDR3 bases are TGCGCCAGCAGTGGGACAGGGCGGGAGCAGTTCTTC.

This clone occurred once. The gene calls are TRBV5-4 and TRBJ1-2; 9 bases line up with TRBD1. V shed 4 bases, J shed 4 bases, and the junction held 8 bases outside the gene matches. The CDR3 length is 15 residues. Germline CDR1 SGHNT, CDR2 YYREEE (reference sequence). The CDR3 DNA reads TGTGCCAGCAGCCAGGGGACAGGGCTAATCTATGGCTACACCTTC. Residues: CASSQGTGLIYGYTF. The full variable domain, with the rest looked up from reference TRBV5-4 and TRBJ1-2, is ETGVTQSPTHLIKTRGQQVTLRCSSQSGHNTVSWYQQALGQGPQFIFQYYREEENGRGNFPPRFSGLQFPNYSSELNVNALELDDSALYLCASSQGTGLIYGYTFGSGTRLTVV.

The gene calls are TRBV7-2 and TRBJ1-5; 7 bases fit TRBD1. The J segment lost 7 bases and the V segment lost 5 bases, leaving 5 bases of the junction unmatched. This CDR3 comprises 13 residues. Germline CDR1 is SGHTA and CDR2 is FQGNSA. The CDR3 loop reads CASSPQGDQPQHF. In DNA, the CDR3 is TGTGCCAGCAGCCCGCAGGGGGACCAGCCCCAGCATTTT.

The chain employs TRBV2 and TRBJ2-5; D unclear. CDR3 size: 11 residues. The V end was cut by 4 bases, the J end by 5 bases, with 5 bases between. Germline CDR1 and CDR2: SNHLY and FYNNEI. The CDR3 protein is CASSGEETQYF. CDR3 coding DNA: TGTGCCAGCAGTGGCGAGGAGACCCAGTACTTC.

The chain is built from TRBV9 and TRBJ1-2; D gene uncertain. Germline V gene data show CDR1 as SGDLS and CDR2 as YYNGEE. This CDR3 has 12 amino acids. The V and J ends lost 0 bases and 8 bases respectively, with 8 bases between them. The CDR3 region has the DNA TGTGCCAGCAGCGTAGCGGGTAGGGGCTACACCTTC. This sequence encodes CASSVAGRGYTF.

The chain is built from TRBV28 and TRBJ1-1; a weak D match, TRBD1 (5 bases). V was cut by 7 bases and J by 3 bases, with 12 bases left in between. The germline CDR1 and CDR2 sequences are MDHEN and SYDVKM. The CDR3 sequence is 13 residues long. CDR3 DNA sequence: TGTGCCAGCAATGACGACAGCTACACTGAAGCTTTCTTT. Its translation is CASNDDSYTEAFF.

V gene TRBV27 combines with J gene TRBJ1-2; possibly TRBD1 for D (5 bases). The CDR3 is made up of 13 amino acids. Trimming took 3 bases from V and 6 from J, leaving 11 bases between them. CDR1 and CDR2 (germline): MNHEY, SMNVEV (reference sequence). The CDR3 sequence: CASSLTAKHGYTF. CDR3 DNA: TGTGCCAGCAGTTTGACAGCCAAGCATGGCTACACCTTC.

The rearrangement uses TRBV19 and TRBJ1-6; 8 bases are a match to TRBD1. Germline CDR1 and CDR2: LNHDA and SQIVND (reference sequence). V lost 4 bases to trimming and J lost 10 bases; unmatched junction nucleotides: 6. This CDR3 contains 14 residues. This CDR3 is CASSTTGGGSPLHF. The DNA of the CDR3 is TGTGCCAGTAGTACCACAGGGGGTGGATCACCCCTCCACTTT.

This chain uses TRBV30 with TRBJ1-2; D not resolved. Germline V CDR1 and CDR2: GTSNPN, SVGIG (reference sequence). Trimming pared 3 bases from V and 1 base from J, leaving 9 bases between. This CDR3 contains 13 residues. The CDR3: CAWSPSSNYGYTF. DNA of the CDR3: TGTGCCTGGAGCCCTAGCAGTAACTATGGCTACACCTTC.

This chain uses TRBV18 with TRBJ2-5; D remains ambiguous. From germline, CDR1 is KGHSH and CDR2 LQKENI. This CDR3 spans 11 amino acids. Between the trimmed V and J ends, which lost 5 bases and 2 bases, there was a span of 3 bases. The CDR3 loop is CASSTQETQYF. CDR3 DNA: TGTGCCAGCTCAACACAAGAGACCCAGTACTTC.

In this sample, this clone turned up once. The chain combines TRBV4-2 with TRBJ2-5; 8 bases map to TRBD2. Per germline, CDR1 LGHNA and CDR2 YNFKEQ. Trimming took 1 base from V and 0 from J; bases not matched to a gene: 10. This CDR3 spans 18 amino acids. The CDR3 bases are TGTGCCAGCAGCCAAGCTTCTGGGATACTAGCGGACCAAGAGACCCAGTACTTC. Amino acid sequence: CASSQASGILADQETQYF.

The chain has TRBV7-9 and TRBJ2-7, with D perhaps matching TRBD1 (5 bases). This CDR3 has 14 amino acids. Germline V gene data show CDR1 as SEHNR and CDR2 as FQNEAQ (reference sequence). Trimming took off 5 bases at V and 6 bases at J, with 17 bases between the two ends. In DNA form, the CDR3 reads TGTGCCAGCAGCCCCGACAGTTTTTCCCCCGAGCAGTACTTC. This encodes CASSPDSFSPEQYF. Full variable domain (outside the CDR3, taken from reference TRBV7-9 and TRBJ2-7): DTGVSQNPRHKITKRGQNVTFRCDPISEHNRLYWYRQTLGQGPEFLTYFQNEAQLEKSRLLSDRFSAERPKGSFSTLEIQRTEQGDSAMYLCASSPDSFSPEQYFGPGTRLTVT.

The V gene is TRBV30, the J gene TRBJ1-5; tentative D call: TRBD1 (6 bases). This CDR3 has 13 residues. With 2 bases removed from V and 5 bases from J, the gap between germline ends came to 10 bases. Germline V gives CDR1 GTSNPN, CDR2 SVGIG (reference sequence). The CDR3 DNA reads TGTGCCTGGAGTTCACAGGGTCATCAGCCCCAGCATTTT. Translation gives CAWSSQGHQPQHF.

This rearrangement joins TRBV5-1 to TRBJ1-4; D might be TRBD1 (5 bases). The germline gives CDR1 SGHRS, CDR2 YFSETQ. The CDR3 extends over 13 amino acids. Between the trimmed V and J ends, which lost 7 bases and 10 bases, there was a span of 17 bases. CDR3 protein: CASRPGGEGKLFF. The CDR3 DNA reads TGCGCCAGCCGCCCGGGGGGAGAAGGAAAACTGTTTTTT. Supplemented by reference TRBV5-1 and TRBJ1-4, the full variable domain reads KAGVTQTPRYLIKTRGQQVTLSCSPISGHRSVSWYQQTPGQGLQFLFEYFSETQRNKGNFPGRFSGRQFSNSRSEMNVSTLELGDSALYLCASRPGGEGKLFFGSGTQLSVL.